The 24 T cell receptor beta chains in this list originate from one sample, sequenced in a study of blood T cell repertoires in COVID-19. TCRdb keeps only in-frame clones here, not all; method: immunoSEQ multiplex PCR. In the table there are 34,000 or so clones, about nine tenths of which are singletons. Sample: peripheral blood. These receptors were taken from a man aged 45-65 years with active or convalescent COVID-19.

This clone has only a few counts. The chain carries TRBV6-2 or TRBV6-3 and TRBJ2-5; D is perhaps TRBD1 (6 bases). The V end lost 5 bases, the J end lost 4 bases, and 14 bases lay between the germline ends. This CDR3 region has 14 residues. Germline CDR1 is MNHEY and CDR2 is SVGEGT. The CDR3 DNA follows: TGTGCCAGCAGTCCCGGACAGCTTCGAGAGACCCAGTACTTC. As protein: CASSPGQLRETQYF.

The chain recombines TRBV28 with TRBJ1-5, with D tentatively TRBD1 (5 bases). CDR3 length: 16 residues. V was cut by 2 bases and J by 5 bases, with 16 bases left in between. Germline lookup yields CDR1 MDHEN and CDR2 SYDVKM. The CDR3: CASSLPPDSRDQPQHF. DNA of the CDR3: TGTGCCAGCAGTTTACCTCCAGACAGTCGCGATCAGCCCCAGCATTTT.

The chain combines TRBV4-3 with TRBJ2-7; 10 bases align to TRBD1. CDR3 length: 17 residues. V was clipped by 3 bases and J by 1 base; unmatched bases: 9. CDR1 and CDR2 from the germline V gene are LGHNA and YSLEER. The CDR3 nucleotides read TGCGCCAGCAGCCAGATATACGGGACAGGGGTTTCCTACGAGCAGTACTTC. Its translation: CASSQIYGTGVSYEQYF.

DNA of the CDR3: TGTGCCTGGAGGACAGGGAACACTGAAGCTTTCTTT. Its translation: CAWRTGNTEAFF. J is TRBJ1-1 and V is TRBV30, with D maybe TRBD1 (6 bases). Trimming removed 3 bases from V and 1 base from J, with 6 bases in between. This CDR3 comprises 12 residues. Germline CDR1 is GTSNPN and CDR2 is SVGIG (reference sequence).

This chain uses TRBV5-1 with TRBJ2-3; 9 nucleotides agree with TRBD2. Germline V gene lookup returns CDR1 SGHRS and CDR2 YFSETQ. The CDR3 runs to 15 residues. With V trimmed by 1 base and J by 4 bases, 4 bases remained unmatched. The CDR3 DNA sequence: TGCGCCAGCAGCTTGTGGGCGGGAGGGTCAGATACGCAGTATTTT. Amino acids: CASSLWAGGSDTQYF.

The count of this clone is one. The chain recombines TRBV11-2 with TRBJ2-7; TRBD2 agrees at 8 bases. The CDR3 is 19 residues long. The germline V gene encodes CDR1 SGHAT and CDR2 FQNNGV. The V segment lost 2 bases and the J segment 3 bases; nucleotides outside the gene matches: 18. The CDR3 sequence: CASSLTASSETREGYEQYF. The CDR3 coding sequence is TGTGCCAGCAGCTTAACTGCTAGCTCTGAAACTCGGGAGGGCTACGAGCAGTACTTC.

The chain is built from TRBV18 and TRBJ2-5; tentative D call: TRBD2 (5 bases). Germline-derived CDR1 and CDR2 are KGHSH and LQKENI. The CDR3 runs 16 residues. Trimming stripped 6 bases from V and 0 bases from J, with 17 bases between. CDR3: CASSEGRRAYQETQYF. CDR3 nucleotide sequence: TGTGCCAGCTCCGAGGGAAGACGGGCGTACCAAGAGACCCAGTACTTC.

The rearrangement links TRBV6-2 or TRBV6-3 to TRBJ1-5; D remains ambiguous. Looked up from germline, CDR1 is MNHEY and CDR2 is SVGEGT. There are 15 residues in the CDR3. V lost 4 bases to trimming and J lost 2 bases, with 12 bases between them. CDR3 sequence reads: CASSSGFGGNQPQHF. The CDR3 coding sequence is TGTGCCAGCAGTTCGGGTTTTGGAGGCAATCAGCCCCAGCATTTT.

This clone occurred a few times. The chain joins TRBV28 to TRBJ2-1, with a tentative D call TRBD2 (6 bases). This CDR3 comprises 14 residues. Germline V gives CDR1 MDHEN, CDR2 SYDVKM. The V and J ends lost 7 bases and 0 bases respectively, with 10 bases between them. CDR3 amino acids: CASIAGSSYNEQFF. As DNA, the CDR3 is TGTGCCAGCATTGCGGGGAGCTCCTACAATGAGCAGTTCTTC. The entire variable domain, with the rest obtained from reference TRBV28 and TRBJ2-1, is as follows: DVKVTQSSRYLVKRTGEKVFLECVQDMDHENMFWYRQDPGLGLRLIYFSYDVKMKEKGDIPEGYSVSREKKERFSLILESASTNQTSMYLCASIAGSSYNEQFFGPGTRLTVL.

The chain is built from TRBV7-2 and TRBJ2-2; D is possibly TRBD2 (5 bases). CDR3 length: 15 amino acids. The ends were cut back, 3 bases at V and 5 bases at J, with 13 bases in the middle. Germline CDR1 SGHTA, CDR2 FQGNSA. CDR3 nucleotides: TGTGCCAGCAGCTTGGTGGGGAGAAGGACCGGGGAGCTGTTTTTT. Protein sequence: CASSLVGRRTGELFF.

This chain joins TRBV6-2 or TRBV6-3 and TRBJ2-2; D is perhaps TRBD1 (5 bases). V was cut by 5 bases and J by 0 bases, with 19 bases left in between. The CDR3 spans 18 residues. CDR1 is MNHEY, CDR2 SVGEGT, per germline. The CDR3 spells CASSTSPFGAPNTGELFF. The CDR3 coding sequence is TGTGCCAGCAGTACATCCCCGTTTGGGGCCCCGAACACCGGGGAGCTGTTTTTT.

The rearrangement uses TRBV18 and TRBJ1-5; TRBD1 might be the D (5 bases). CDR3 length: 16 residues. Trimming cost V 3 bases and J 4 bases, with 16 bases left between them. Germline CDR1 KGHSH, CDR2 LQKENI. Here the CDR3 reads CASSPLAGGVNQPQHF. The CDR3 coding sequence is TGTGCCAGCTCACCGTTGGCCGGAGGGGTTAATCAGCCCCAGCATTTT.

The V and J genes are TRBV5-1 and TRBJ2-2; 7 nucleotides agree with TRBD1. The CDR3 extends over 13 amino acids. Germline CDR1 SGHRS, CDR2 YFSETQ. The V gene end was trimmed by 2 bases and the J gene end by 5 bases; junction bases not matched to a gene: 0. In DNA form, the CDR3 reads TGCGCCAGCAGCTTACAGGGGACCGGGGAGCTGTTTTTT. Encoded protein: CASSLQGTGELFF.

As DNA, the CDR3 is TGCGCCAGCAGCGGTGGGGCGGCGGCCTACGAGCAGTACTTC. This gives the protein CASSGGAAAYEQYF. V usage is TRBV5-1 and J usage is TRBJ2-7; possible D gene TRBD1, 5 bases. The CDR3 consists of 14 residues. Trimming took off 4 bases at V and 2 bases at J, with 13 bases between the two ends. Germline CDR1 reads SGHRS; CDR2 reads YFSETQ.

In DNA, the CDR3 is TGTGCCAGCAGTCCGACAGGGGGAATGAGTGAAAAACTGTTTTTT. It is translated as CASSPTGGMSEKLFF. The chain recombines TRBV6-5 with TRBJ1-4, with 9 bases lining up with TRBD1. CDR1 and CDR2 (germline): MNHEY, SVGAGI. J was trimmed by 7 bases and V by 5 bases; bases with no gene match: 8. The CDR3 length is 15 residues.

Only one count was recorded for this clone. The chain combines TRBV10-3 with TRBJ1-3; D remains unclear. Germline V gene lookup returns CDR1 ENHRY and CDR2 SYGVKD. This CDR3 comprises 16 residues. V shed 0 bases and J shed 0 bases, with 9 bases lying between them. The CDR3 here is CAISESGRSSGNTIYF. The DNA for the CDR3 is TGTGCCATCAGTGAGTCAGGAAGGAGCTCTGGAAACACCATATATTTT.

V gene TRBV10-3 combines with J gene TRBJ2-3; TRBD2 is a possible D gene (5 bases). The CDR3 consists of 17 residues. V lost 0 bases to trimming and J lost 2 bases, with 15 bases between them. CDR1 ENHRY and CDR2 SYGVKD come from the germline V gene. This CDR3 is CAISESFASFTTDTQYF. Here the CDR3 DNA reads TGTGCCATCAGTGAGTCATTCGCTAGCTTCACCACAGATACGCAGTATTTT.

This clone came up a few times. This chain uses TRBV7-9 with TRBJ1-1; no clear D gene. V lost 1 base to trimming and J lost 9 bases, with 12 bases between them. The CDR3 runs 13 residues. Germline V gives CDR1 SEHNR, CDR2 FQNEAQ (reference sequence). The CDR3 sequence: CASSLVEGGQAFF. The CDR3 DNA is TGTGCCAGCAGCTTAGTAGAGGGAGGGCAAGCTTTCTTT.

V and J are TRBV30 and TRBJ2-3; 8 nucleotides line up with TRBD2. Per germline, CDR1 GTSNPN and CDR2 SVGIG (reference sequence). After removal of 0 bases from V and 0 bases from J, the junction contained 2 bases not matched to a gene. The CDR3 has 15 residues. The chain's CDR3 is CAWSVLAVSTDTQYF. As DNA, the CDR3 is TGTGCCTGGAGTGTACTAGCGGTGAGCACAGATACGCAGTATTTT.

The chain couples TRBV9 to TRBJ2-1; 8 bases match TRBD2. Germline V gene lookup returns CDR1 SGDLS and CDR2 YYNGEE. The CDR3 has 15 amino acids. Trimming cost V 3 bases and J 5 bases; bases outside gene matches: 7. CDR3 sequence: CASSDWTSSDNEQFF. CDR3 in DNA: TGTGCCAGCAGCGACTGGACTAGCAGTGACAATGAGCAGTTCTTC.

J is TRBJ1-4 and V is TRBV2, with D possibly TRBD1 on 6 matching bases. Trimming stripped 4 bases from V and 10 bases from J, with 22 bases between. This CDR3 has 16 residues. Germline loops: CDR1 SNHLY, CDR2 FYNNEI. The chain's CDR3 is CASSGSSGEYAGKLFF. The CDR3 nucleotides are TGTGCCAGCAGTGGGTCCTCAGGGGAGTATGCAGGAAAACTGTTTTTT.

The chain uses TRBV3-1 (or the pseudogene TRBV3-2) and TRBJ1-3; TRBD1 might be the D (5 bases). V gave up 0 bases and J gave up 2 bases, with 32 bases separating them. From germline, CDR1 is LGHDT and CDR2 YNNKEL (reference sequence). This CDR3 comprises 23 residues. For the CDR3, the DNA is TGTGCCAGCAGCCAAGATAGATTATCGGCAGCAAGTGCAGGGCACAATCCTGGAAACACCATATATTTT. It is translated as CASSQDRLSAASAGHNPGNTIYF.

V usage is TRBV18 and J usage is TRBJ2-7; 12 bases match TRBD2. In germline, CDR1 is KGHSH, CDR2 LQKENI. V trimming: 3 bases; J trimming: 7 bases; junction bases outside the gene matches: 7. This CDR3 has 15 residues. For the CDR3, the DNA is TGTGCCAGCTCACCCCCTAGCGGGAGGGCAAGGGAGCAGTACTTC. It is translated as CASSPPSGRAREQYF.

The chain couples TRBV4-3 to TRBJ2-1; D possibly corresponds to TRBD1 (6 bases). CDR1 and CDR2 (germline): LGHNA, YSLEER. CDR3 length: 17 amino acids. V was trimmed by 0 bases and J by 0 bases, leaving 12 bases between them. CDR3 coding DNA: TGCGCCAGCAGCCAAGATCTGGGCAGGGGCTCCTACAATGAGCAGTTCTTC. Its protein product is CASSQDLGRGSYNEQFF.